This T cell receptor beta chain was sequenced during a study of blood T cell repertoires in COVID-19. At the level of the study: Researchers got acute and convalescent COVID-19 samples from the United States, Italy and Spain. Sample material is recorded as cDNA or gDNA derived from T cells, B-cell-depleted T cells, or PBMCs.

In the source study's methods: Nucleated cell number was recorded as an estimate derived from reference gene primer amplification. Here immunoSEQ multiplex PCR was the method, and the copy in TCRdb shows in-frame clones only, minus some. V and J calls and clone size are as listed in that table; D and trimming were resolved from the DNA. The table lists about 240,000 clones, 65% to 90% of them singletons. The CDR3 sequence is 15 residues long. CDR1 and CDR2 from the germline V gene are SGHRS and YFSETQ. Between the trimmed V and J ends, which lost 0 bases and 7 bases, there was a span of 16 bases. Sequences were obtained from peripheral blood. This clonotype was obtained from a woman between 65 and 79 years old with acute or convalescent COVID-19. The V and J genes are TRBV5-1 and TRBJ1-1, with D possibly matching TRBD1 (5 bases). In nucleotides, the CDR3 is TGCGCCAGCAGCTTGGTTGGAGGGGAGCAAAATGAAGCTTTCTTT. Residues: CASSLVGGEQNEAFF.